This T cell receptor beta chain comes out of a study of blood T cells in healthy people across ages (dated by TCRdb to the mid-2010s). Regarding the complete study: Template switching captured roughly one uniquely barcoded TCR beta cDNA molecule per two T cells in model experiments. Two additional independent replicas of 1 million unique cDNA reads from the same blood draw were analyzed for two donors (one aged 18 to 30 and one aged 80 or older). Donors were grouped into four age groups: young (average 16 years), middle-aged (39), aged (over 55) and long-lived (approximately 75). Donors of different ages were randomly distributed across sequencing lanes to avoid experimental bias. The study measured age-related changes in TCR beta repertoire diversity using deep sequencing normalized with unique cDNA molecular identifiers. Points the paper makes about the study in general: A strong correlation was found between observed TCR beta diversity and the percentage of naive T cells measured by flow cytometry. Observed TCR beta diversity per million T cells fell roughly linearly with age, and a significant reduction was already apparent by age around 39. Compared with the aged group, the long-lived group had more naive CD4+ T cells, fewer expanded clones and increased TCR diversity, a pattern suggesting age selection. Estimates of total diversity based on one million sequenced T cells were regarded as lower bounds and as underestimates. Because profiling used bulk unsorted PBMCs, naive and antigen-experienced compartments could not be compared conclusively. Because the CMV infection status of the donors was unknown, age-related changes in expanded clonotypes may potentially have been confounded.

Systemically healthy Caucasian individuals from Russia, about 38 in total and aged roughly 6 to 90 years, were included as donors. Each donor gave ten milliliters of peripheral blood, drawn into EDTA-treated Vacutainer tubes. Ficoll-Paque density-gradient centrifugation was used to isolate PBMCs, with at least 6 million obtained per sample. Total RNA, at least 6 micrograms per sample, was extracted from PBMCs with Trizol reagent. For every donor, an aliquot of PBMCs went through flow cytometry to measure the percentages of naive CD45RAhigh/CD27high T cells. The library was prepared using 5' RACE. A second PCR of about 7 to 12 cycles was performed with a sample-barcoded 5' primer and a J-beta primer mix. A template-switch 5' adaptor carrying 12 random nucleotides introduced a unique molecular identifier onto each TCR beta cDNA molecule. At least 3 million CDR3-containing paired-end reads were obtained from each sample. First-strand cDNA was synthesized from all RNA with the Mint cDNA synthesis kit, primed by a TRBC-specific oligonucleotide. All cDNA was treated with uracil-DNA glycosylase and then went through a first 18-cycle PCR with the universal primers M1SS and BC2_uni_R. The source study handled its data this way. Normalization of each sample was performed by random selection of 1 million high-quality reads, each carrying a distinct molecular identifier. Reads with shared molecular identifiers were discarded instead of being binned into consensus sequences. MiTCR, set to a Q25 quality threshold and the strictest error-elimination algorithm, was used for CDR3 identification, clonotype clustering and error correction. A nonparametric unseen species model with Euler transformation was used to estimate lower-bound total TCR beta diversity. TCRdb reran the public reads through fastp at Q25 and MiXCR, keeping productive beta chains. Rows merge per CDR3 protein into single entries with the most common DNA and genes. The V and J calls were not made by the authors but by TCRdb's processing. In all, the sample holds some 1.8 million distinct CDR3 sequences, and roughly 43% of those were seen once. More than 20% of the sample is taken by the ten largest.

V is clipped by 1 base and J by 5 bases, and the sequence between their germline boundaries is 13 bases long. The CDR3 goes from the cysteine to the phenylalanine over 15 residues. Only the CDR3 part of the read is kept: 45 bases, read in frame from the first base. CDR1 and CDR2 (LGHNA, YSLEER) derive from the germline V gene. To note about this clonotype: Its antigen has not been determined. Within one base of it there is no much larger clone, and no base qualities were kept.

The sample was blood. This TCR came from a human donor in good health. The rearrangement joined TRBV4-3 to TRBJ2-3; TRBD1 is perhaps the D gene, given 5 matching bases. This receptor carries the CDR3 CASSQVQAILDTQYF. The sequence in DNA is TGCGCCAGCAGCCAAGTACAGGCTATATTAGATACGCAGTATTTT.